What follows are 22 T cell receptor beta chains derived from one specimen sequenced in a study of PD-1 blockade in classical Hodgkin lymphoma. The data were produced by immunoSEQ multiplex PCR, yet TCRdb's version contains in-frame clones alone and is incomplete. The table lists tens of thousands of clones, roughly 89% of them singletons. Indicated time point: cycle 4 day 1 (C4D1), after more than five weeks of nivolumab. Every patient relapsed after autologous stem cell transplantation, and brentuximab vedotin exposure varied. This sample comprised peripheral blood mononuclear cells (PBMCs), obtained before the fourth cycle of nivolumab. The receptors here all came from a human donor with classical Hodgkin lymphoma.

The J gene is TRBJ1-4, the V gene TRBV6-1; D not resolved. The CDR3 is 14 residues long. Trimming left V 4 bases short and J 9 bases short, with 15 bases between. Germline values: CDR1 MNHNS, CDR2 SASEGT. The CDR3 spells CASSGPSGRQKLFF. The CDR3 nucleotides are TGTGCCAGCAGTGGACCGAGTGGTAGGCAAAAACTGTTTTTT.

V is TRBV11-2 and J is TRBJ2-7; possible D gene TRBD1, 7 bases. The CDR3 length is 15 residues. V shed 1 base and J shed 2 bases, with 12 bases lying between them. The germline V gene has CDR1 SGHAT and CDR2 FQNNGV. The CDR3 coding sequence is TGTGCCAGCAGCTTAGGCAGGGGGGCAGCCTACGAGCAGTACTTC. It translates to CASSLGRGAAYEQYF.

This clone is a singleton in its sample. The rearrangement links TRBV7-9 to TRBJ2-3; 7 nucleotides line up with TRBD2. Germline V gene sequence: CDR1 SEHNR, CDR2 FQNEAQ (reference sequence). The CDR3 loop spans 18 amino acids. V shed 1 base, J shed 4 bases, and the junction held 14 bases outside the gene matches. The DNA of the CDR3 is TGTGCCAGCAGCTTAGGAGGTCCGGGACTACATAGCGCAGATACGCAGTATTTT. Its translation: CASSLGGPGLHSADTQYF.

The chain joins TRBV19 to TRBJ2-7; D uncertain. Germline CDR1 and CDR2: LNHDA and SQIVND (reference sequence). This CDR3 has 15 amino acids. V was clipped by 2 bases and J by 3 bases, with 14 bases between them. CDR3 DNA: TGTGCCAGTAGTATAAATGGGTTCTCCTTCTACGAGCAGTACTTC. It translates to CASSINGFSFYEQYF.

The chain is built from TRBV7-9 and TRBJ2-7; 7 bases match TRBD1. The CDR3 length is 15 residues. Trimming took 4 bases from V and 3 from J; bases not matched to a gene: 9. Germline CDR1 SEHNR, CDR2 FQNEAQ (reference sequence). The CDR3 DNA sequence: TGTGCCAGCAGCTCCAGCCGGGACAGTGGCTACGAGCAGTACTTC. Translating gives CASSSSRDSGYEQYF.

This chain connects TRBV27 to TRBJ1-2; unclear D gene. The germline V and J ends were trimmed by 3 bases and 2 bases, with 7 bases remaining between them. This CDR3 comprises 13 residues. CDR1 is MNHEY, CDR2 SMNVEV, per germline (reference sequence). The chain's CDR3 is CASSFAHNYGYTF. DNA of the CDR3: TGTGCCAGCAGTTTTGCACACAACTATGGCTACACCTTC.

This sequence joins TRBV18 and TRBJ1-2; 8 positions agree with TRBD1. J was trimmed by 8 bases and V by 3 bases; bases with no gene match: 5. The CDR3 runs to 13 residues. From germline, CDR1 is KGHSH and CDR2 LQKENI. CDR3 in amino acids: CASSPEAGGGYTF. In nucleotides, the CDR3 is TGTGCCAGCTCACCCGAGGCAGGGGGCGGCTACACCTTC.

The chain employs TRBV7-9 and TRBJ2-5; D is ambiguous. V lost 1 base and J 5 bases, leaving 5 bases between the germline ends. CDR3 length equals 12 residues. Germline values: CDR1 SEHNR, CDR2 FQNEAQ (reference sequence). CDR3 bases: TGTGCCAGCAGCTTAGACGGGGAGACCCAGTACTTC. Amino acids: CASSLDGETQYF.

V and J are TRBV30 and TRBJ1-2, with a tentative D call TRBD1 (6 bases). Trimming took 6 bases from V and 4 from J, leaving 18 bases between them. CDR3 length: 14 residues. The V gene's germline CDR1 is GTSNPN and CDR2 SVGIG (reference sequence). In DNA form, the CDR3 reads TGTGCCTGCCTTAGGACCAGGGGTCCCTATGGCTACACCTTC. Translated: CACLRTRGPYGYTF.

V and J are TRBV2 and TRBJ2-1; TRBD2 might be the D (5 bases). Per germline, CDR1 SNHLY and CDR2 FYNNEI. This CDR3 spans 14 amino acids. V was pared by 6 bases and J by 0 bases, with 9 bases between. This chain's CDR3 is CASRGSGSYNEQFF. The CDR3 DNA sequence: TGTGCCAGCAGGGGAAGCGGCTCCTACAATGAGCAGTTCTTC.

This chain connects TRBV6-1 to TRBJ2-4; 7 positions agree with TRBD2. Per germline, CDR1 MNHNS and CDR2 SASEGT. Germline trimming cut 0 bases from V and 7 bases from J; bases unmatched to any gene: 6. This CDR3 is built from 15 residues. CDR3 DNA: TGTGCCAGCAGTGAAGCGGCAGGGAGGGTGAACATTCAGTACTTC. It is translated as CASSEAAGRVNIQYF.

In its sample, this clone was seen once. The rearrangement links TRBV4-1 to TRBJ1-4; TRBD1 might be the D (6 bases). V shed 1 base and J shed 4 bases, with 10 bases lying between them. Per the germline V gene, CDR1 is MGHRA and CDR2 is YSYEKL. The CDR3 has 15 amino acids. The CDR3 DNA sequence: TGCGCCAGCAGCCAAGGGTGGGGGCTTAATGAAAAACTGTTTTTT. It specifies CASSQGWGLNEKLFF.

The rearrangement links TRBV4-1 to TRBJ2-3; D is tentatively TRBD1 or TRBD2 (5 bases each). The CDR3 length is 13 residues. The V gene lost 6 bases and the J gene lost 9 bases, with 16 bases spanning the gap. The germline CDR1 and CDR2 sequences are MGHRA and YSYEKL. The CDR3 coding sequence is TGCGCCAGCAGTGGACGCGGTGAGGGGACGCAGTATTTT. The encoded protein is CASSGRGEGTQYF.

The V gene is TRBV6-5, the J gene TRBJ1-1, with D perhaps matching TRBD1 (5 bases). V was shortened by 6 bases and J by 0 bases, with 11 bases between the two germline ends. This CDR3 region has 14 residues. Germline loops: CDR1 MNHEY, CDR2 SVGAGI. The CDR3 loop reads CASRSGSLNTEAFF. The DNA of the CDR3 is TGTGCCAGCAGATCAGGGTCCCTGAACACTGAAGCTTTCTTT.

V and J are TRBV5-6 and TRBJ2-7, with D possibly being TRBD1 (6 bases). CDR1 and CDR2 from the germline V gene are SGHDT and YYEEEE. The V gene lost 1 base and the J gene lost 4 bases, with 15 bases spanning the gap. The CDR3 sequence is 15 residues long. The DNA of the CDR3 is TGTGCCAGCAGCTTGTACCCACAGGGTTATTACGAGCAGTACTTC. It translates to CASSLYPQGYYEQYF.

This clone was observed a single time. CDR3 residues: CASSMDGSSYEQYF. CDR3 DNA sequence: TGTGCCAGTAGTATGGACGGGAGCTCCTACGAGCAGTACTTC. The J gene is TRBJ2-7, the V gene TRBV19; the D gene is possibly TRBD2 (6 bases). The CDR3 length is 14 residues. Deletions cut 3 bases from V and 0 bases from J, with 9 bases between. CDR1 and CDR2 (germline): LNHDA, SQIVND (reference sequence).

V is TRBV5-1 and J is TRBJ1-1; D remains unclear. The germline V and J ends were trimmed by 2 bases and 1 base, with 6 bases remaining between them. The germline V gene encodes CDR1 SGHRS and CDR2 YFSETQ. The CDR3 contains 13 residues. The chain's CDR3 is CASSFRQNTEAFF. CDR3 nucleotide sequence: TGCGCCAGCAGCTTCCGACAGAACACTGAAGCTTTCTTT.

The DNA of the CDR3 is TGTGCCAGTAGTATAAAGAATTTTAACTATGGCTACACCTTC. Its translation: CASSIKNFNYGYTF. The chain joins TRBV19 to TRBJ1-2; no reliable D call. The V and J ends lost 2 bases and 1 base respectively, with 8 bases between them. Germline CDR1 is LNHDA and CDR2 is SQIVND (reference sequence). CDR3 length: 14 amino acids.

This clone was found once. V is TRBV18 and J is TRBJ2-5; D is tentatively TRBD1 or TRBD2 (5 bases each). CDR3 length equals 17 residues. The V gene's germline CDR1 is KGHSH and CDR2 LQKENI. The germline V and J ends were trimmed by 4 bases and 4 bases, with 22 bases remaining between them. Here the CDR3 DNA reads TGTGCCAGCTCACTGATCGCTTTGGGGGTCATTTCAGAGACCCAGTACTTC. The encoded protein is CASSLIALGVISETQYF.

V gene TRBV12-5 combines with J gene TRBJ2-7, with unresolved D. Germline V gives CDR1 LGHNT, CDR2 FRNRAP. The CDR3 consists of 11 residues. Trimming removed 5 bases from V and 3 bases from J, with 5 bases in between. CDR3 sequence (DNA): TGTGCTAGTGGTCAATACTACGAGCAGTACTTC. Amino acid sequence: CASGQYYEQYF.

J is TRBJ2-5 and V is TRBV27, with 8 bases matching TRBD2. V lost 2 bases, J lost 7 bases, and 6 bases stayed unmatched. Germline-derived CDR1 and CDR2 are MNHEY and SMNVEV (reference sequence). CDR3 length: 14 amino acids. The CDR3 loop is CASSLALRGGTQYF. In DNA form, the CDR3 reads TGTGCCAGCAGTTTAGCGCTTCGGGGGGGGACCCAGTACTTC.

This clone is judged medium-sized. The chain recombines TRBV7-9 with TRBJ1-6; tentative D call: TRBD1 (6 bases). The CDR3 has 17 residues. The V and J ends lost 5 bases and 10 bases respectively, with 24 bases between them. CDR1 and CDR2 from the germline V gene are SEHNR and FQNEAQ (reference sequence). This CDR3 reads CASSTHEGRGGRSPLHF. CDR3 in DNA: TGTGCCAGCAGCACCCATGAGGGCAGGGGAGGAAGGTCACCCCTCCACTTT.